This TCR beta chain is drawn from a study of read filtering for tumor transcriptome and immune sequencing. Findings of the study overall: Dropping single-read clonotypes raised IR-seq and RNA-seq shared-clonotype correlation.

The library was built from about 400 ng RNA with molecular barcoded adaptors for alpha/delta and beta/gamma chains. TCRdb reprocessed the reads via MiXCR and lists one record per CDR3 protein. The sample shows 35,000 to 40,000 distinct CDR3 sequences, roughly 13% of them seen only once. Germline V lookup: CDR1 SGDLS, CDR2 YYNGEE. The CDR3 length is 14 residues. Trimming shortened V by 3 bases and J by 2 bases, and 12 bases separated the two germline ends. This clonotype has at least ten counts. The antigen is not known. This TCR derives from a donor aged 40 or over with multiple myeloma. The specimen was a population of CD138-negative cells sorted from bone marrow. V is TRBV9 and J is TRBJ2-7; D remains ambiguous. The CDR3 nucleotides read TGTGCCAGCAGCGCCCACGAGTTAGCCTACGAGCAGTACTTC. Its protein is CASSAHELAYEQYF.